This entry lists 19 T cell receptor beta chains sequenced from one sample in a study of metastatic and nonmetastatic thyroid tumors. Among the patients, none had received any treatment before thyroid surgery. TCRdb re-called the PCR reads through MiXCR. The profile shows over 10,000 clones, roughly 35% of them singletons. Sample: tumor tissue. Source of these receptors: a male donor with papillary thyroid cancer or a benign thyroid nodule (not recorded which). Some clones in this sample may be carry-over from other donors' samples.

This clone showed up just a few times. The genes are TRBV12-3 or TRBV12-4 and TRBJ1-3; 7 nucleotides agree with TRBD1. With V trimmed by 5 bases and J by 0 bases, 13 bases remained unmatched. This CDR3 has 18 amino acids. CDR3 loop: CASSDSQDRIFSGNTIYF. In DNA form, the CDR3 reads TGTGCCAGCAGTGACTCCCAGGACAGGATCTTCTCTGGAAACACCATATATTTT.

The V and J genes are TRBV10-3 and TRBJ2-2, with TRBD1 matching 10 bases. Germline V CDR1 and CDR2: ENHRY, SYGVKD. CDR3 size: 16 residues. With 7 bases clipped from V and 7 bases from J, the junction kept 12 bases outside the gene matches. The CDR3 is CAIISPRQGAGGELFF. DNA of the CDR3: TGTGCCATCATTTCCCCCCGACAGGGGGCAGGCGGGGAGCTGTTTTTT.

The rearrangement uses TRBV6-1 and TRBJ1-1; 11 positions agree with TRBD1. Looked up from germline, CDR1 is MNHNS and CDR2 is SASEGT. This CDR3 is built from 16 residues. Unmatched junction bases numbered 7, after V lost 6 bases and J lost 1 base. CDR3 nucleotides: TGTGCCAGCAGGGATCGGGACAGGGGGACGAACACTGAAGCTTTCTTT. It yields the protein CASRDRDRGTNTEAFF.

The CDR3 coding sequence is TGTGCCAGCAGCGTAGTGGGGGGCTTTGCTGGAAACACCATATATTTT. It is translated as CASSVVGGFAGNTIYF. This chain links TRBV9 with TRBJ1-3; D possibly corresponds to TRBD1 (6 bases). Germline values: CDR1 SGDLS, CDR2 YYNGEE. The CDR3 covers 16 residues. Trimming cost V 0 bases and J 2 bases, with 12 bases left between them.

This chain uses TRBV12-3 or TRBV12-4 with TRBJ2-5; 9 bases agree with TRBD2. The CDR3 has 15 amino acids. The V segment lost 6 bases and the J segment 4 bases; nucleotides outside the gene matches: 9. The CDR3 here is CASRGLGAGGETQYF. DNA of the CDR3: TGTGCCAGCAGGGGTTTGGGAGCGGGAGGAGAGACCCAGTACTTC.

This clone was seen only once. This chain joins TRBV13 and TRBJ2-3; 7 bases map to TRBD2. Germline loops: CDR1 PRHDT, CDR2 FYEKMQ (reference sequence). Germline trimming cut 5 bases from V and 4 bases from J; bases unmatched to any gene: 6. The CDR3 spans 14 residues. As DNA, the CDR3 is TGTGCCAGCAGCCCCCGGGGAGGGGCAGATACGCAGTATTTT. Amino acids: CASSPRGGADTQYF.

This clone came up a few times. This rearrangement joins TRBV6-1 to TRBJ1-2, with 7 bases lining up with TRBD1. CDR3 length equals 14 residues. The trim removed 8 bases at V and 7 bases at J, leaving 13 bases unmatched. CDR1 is MNHNS, CDR2 SASEGT, per germline. The CDR3 region is CASESGGPIGGYTF. CDR3 coding DNA: TGTGCCAGCGAGTCAGGGGGGCCTATTGGTGGCTACACCTTC.

This clone appeared a few times. The chain recombines TRBV10-1 with TRBJ1-1, with a tentative D call TRBD1 (6 bases). V was pared by 0 bases and J by 10 bases, with 12 bases between. The CDR3 has 13 residues. The germline gives CDR1 WNHNN, CDR2 SYGVQD (reference sequence). The CDR3 reads CASSESFWGRAFF. CDR3 in DNA: TGCGCCAGCAGTGAGTCGTTTTGGGGGCGAGCTTTCTTT.

This clone was observed once. The V call is TRBV7-2, the J call TRBJ2-7; the match to TRBD1 covers 7 bases. The V and J ends lost 5 bases and 2 bases, in that order; junction bases with no gene match: 6. Germline V gene lookup returns CDR1 SGHTA and CDR2 FQGNSA. This CDR3 contains 14 residues. CDR3 residues: CASSPTGSPYEQYF. For the CDR3, the DNA is TGTGCCAGCAGCCCGACAGGGTCACCCTACGAGCAGTACTTC. Variable domain in full (rest from reference TRBV7-2 and TRBJ2-7): GAGVSQSPSNKVTEKGKDVELRCDPISGHTALYWYRQSLGQGLEFLIYFQGNSAPDKSGLPSDRFSAERTGGSVSTLTIQRTQQEDSAVYLCASSPTGSPYEQYFGPGTRLTVT.

The rearrangement joins TRBV11-3 to TRBJ2-5; tentatively, D is TRBD2 (5 bases). Trimming took off 2 bases at V and 4 bases at J, with 14 bases between the two ends. CDR3 size: 15 residues. Germline CDR1 reads SGHNT; CDR2 reads YENEEA. In nucleotides, the CDR3 is TGTGCCAGCAGCTTAACGGCCGGGATCCGAGAGACCCAGTACTTC. Residues: CASSLTAGIRETQYF.

V and J are TRBV6-1 and TRBJ2-7, with D possibly being TRBD2 (6 bases). With 5 bases removed from V and 2 bases from J, the gap between germline ends came to 16 bases. Per germline, CDR1 MNHNS and CDR2 SASEGT. The CDR3 consists of 15 residues. For the CDR3, the DNA is TGTGCCAGCAGTACCGGGACTGGTGTCCCCTACGAGCAGTACTTC. The encoded protein is CASSTGTGVPYEQYF.

The gene calls are TRBV7-9 and TRBJ1-2; 10 bases agree with TRBD1. Germline V gene data show CDR1 as SEHNR and CDR2 as FQNEAQ (reference sequence). The ends lost 4 bases at V and 4 bases at J; junction bases unmatched: 6. This CDR3 contains 15 residues. The CDR3 loop is CASSSMDRGSYGYTF. CDR3 coding DNA: TGTGCCAGCAGCTCCATGGACAGGGGGTCCTATGGCTACACCTTC.

V gene TRBV28 combines with J gene TRBJ2-1; the match to TRBD2 covers 8 bases. There are 16 residues in the CDR3. The junction had 14 bases not matched to a gene; V was cut back by 5 bases and J by 8 bases. The germline V gene has CDR1 MDHEN and CDR2 SYDVKM. Here the CDR3 DNA reads TGTGCCAGCAGTCGCCTGGGAGCGGGAGTAGGAGATGAGCAGTTCTTC. Residues: CASSRLGAGVGDEQFF.

The chain has TRBV19 and TRBJ2-1, with a weak D call TRBD1 (6 bases). Trimming took off 3 bases at V and 6 bases at J, with 12 bases between the two ends. Germline V gene lookup returns CDR1 LNHDA and CDR2 SQIVND (reference sequence). The CDR3 length is 14 residues. This CDR3 is CASSMTSGVNEQFF. CDR3 bases: TGTGCCAGTAGTATGACTTCAGGGGTCAATGAGCAGTTCTTC.

This chain connects TRBV4-1 to TRBJ2-5, with D perhaps TRBD1 or TRBD2 (5 bases each). The CDR3 runs 17 residues. V lost 2 bases and J lost 2, with 18 bases in between. Germline V lookup: CDR1 MGHRA, CDR2 YSYEKL. CDR3 in amino acids: CASSQFRSSGRQETQYF. The CDR3 DNA reads TGCGCCAGCAGCCAATTCCGGTCATCGGGGCGACAAGAGACCCAGTACTTC.

This clone appeared a single time. This chain joins TRBV5-1 and TRBJ1-2; D is perhaps TRBD1 (6 bases). CDR1 and CDR2 (germline): SGHRS, YFSETQ. The germline V and J ends were trimmed by 0 bases and 3 bases, with 6 bases remaining between them. The CDR3 has 13 amino acids. As DNA, the CDR3 is TGCGCCAGCAGCTTGGACAGGGACTATGGCTACACCTTC. It codes for CASSLDRDYGYTF.

CDR3 nucleotide sequence: TGCAGTGCTAGAGATACAGGGATGGTTAACGAGCAGTACTTC. This codes for CSARDTGMVNEQYF. The gene calls are TRBV20-1 and TRBJ2-7, with D possibly being TRBD1 (6 bases). The CDR3 runs to 14 residues. CDR1 is DFQATT and CDR2 is SNEGSKA in the germline V gene (reference sequence). Trimming stripped 0 bases from V and 5 bases from J, with 14 bases between.

V is TRBV5-1 and J is TRBJ1-1, with a tentative D call TRBD1 (5 bases). CDR1 and CDR2 from the germline V gene are SGHRS and YFSETQ. The CDR3 is made up of 16 amino acids. Trimming pared 1 base from V and 2 bases from J, leaving 15 bases between. The DNA for the CDR3 is TGCGCCAGCAGCTTGCTTGGGGCCAGATCAAACACTGAAGCTTTCTTT. This gives the protein CASSLLGARSNTEAFF.

The J gene is TRBJ2-1, the V gene TRBV18; 10 bases are shared with TRBD2. This CDR3 comprises 19 residues. Germline V CDR1 and CDR2: KGHSH, LQKENI. Trimming took 0 bases from V and 2 from J; bases not matched to a gene: 10. CDR3 region: CASSPPVRQREGTYNEQFF. In nucleotides, the CDR3 is TGTGCCAGCTCACCACCGGTCCGGCAGCGGGAGGGGACCTACAATGAGCAGTTCTTC.